The rows below give T cell receptor beta chains drawn from one sample of a study of OX40 agonist ivuxolimab in advanced cancers. Sequencing used immunoSEQ multiplex PCR; TCRdb keeps in-frame clones, though not all of them. The sample shows around 58,000 clones, 84% of them seen only once. The sample was CD4+ or CD8+ T cells sorted from blood, taken in a trial of the OX40 agonist ivuxolimab. These receptors were taken from an adult with an advanced solid tumor such as melanoma, head and neck, liver or kidney cancer. Each CDR3 is given with its conserved first and last residue. A D gene is named only where the DNA matches it firmly. Clone size is shown for a subset of rows, as once, few, many or a class of expanded clone.

V	D	size	J	CDR3	DNA
TRBV2	TRBD1	NA	TRBJ1-5	CASRVDRASNQPQHF	TGTGCCAGCAGGGTGGACAGGGCTAGCAATCAGCCCCAGCATTTT
TRBV12-5	NA	few	TRBJ1-5	CASGLDRQPQHF	TGTGCTAGTGGTTTGGATCGTCAGCCCCAGCATTTT
TRBV9	TRBD2	NA	TRBJ2-2	CASSVLAGGELFF	TGTGCCAGCAGCGTACTAGCGGGAGGGGAGCTGTTTTTT
TRBV5-8	NA	NA	TRBJ1-5	CASSLGPGMTQHF	TGTGCCAGCAGCTTGGGACCGGGGATGACCCAGCATTTT
TRBV15	TRBD1	NA	TRBJ1-1	CATSRRRGQADTEAFF	TGTGCCACCAGCAGGAGACGAGGACAGGCGGACACTGAAGCTTTCTTT
TRBV5-4	NA	NA	TRBJ2-7	CASSPVDGYEQYF	TGTGCCAGCAGCCCCGTTGATGGGTACGAGCAGTACTTC
TRBV6-5	NA	NA	TRBJ2-7	CASSYSAQGSSYEQYF	TGTGCCAGCAGTTACTCGGCCCAGGGGTCCTCCTACGAGCAGTACTTC
TRBV5-1	NA	NA	TRBJ2-5	CASSLAGLQETQYF	TGCGCCAGCAGCTTGGCCGGGCTACAAGAGACCCAGTACTTC
TRBV10-2	NA	NA	TRBJ2-2	CASRKGWEDTGELFF	TGCGCCAGCAGAAAGGGTTGGGAGGACACCGGGGAGCTGTTTTTT
TRBV30	NA	NA	TRBJ2-7	CAWAAGGQGYEQYF	TGTGCCTGGGCGGCGGGTGGTCAGGGCTACGAGCAGTACTTC
TRBV7-9	TRBD1	NA	TRBJ1-1	CASSWGTGVTEAFF	TGTGCCAGCAGCTGGGGGACAGGGGTAACTGAAGCTTTCTTT
TRBV10-2	TRBD1	NA	TRBJ1-1	CASGDRETEAFF	TGCGCCAGCGGTGACAGGGAAACTGAAGCTTTCTTT
TRBV11-2	NA	NA	TRBJ1-2	CASSLDWRGYGYTF	TGTGCCAGCAGCTTAGATTGGAGGGGCTATGGCTACACCTTC
TRBV14	NA	NA	TRBJ1-1	CASSLTSGTEAFF	TGTGCCAGCAGCCTAACCTCTGGGACTGAAGCTTTCTTT
TRBV2	TRBD2	NA	TRBJ2-2	CASSDFLRLAGGHTGELFF	TGTGCCAGCAGTGACTTCCTCCGGCTAGCGGGAGGTCACACCGGGGAGCTGTTTTTT
TRBV11-2	NA	NA	TRBJ2-5	CASSPSETQYF	TGTGCCAGCAGTCCTTCGGAGACCCAGTACTTC
TRBV7-8	TRBD2	NA	TRBJ2-5	CASSLGGTREETQYF	TGTGCCAGCAGCTTAGGTGGGACTAGGGAAGAGACCCAGTACTTC
TRBV6-5	NA	NA	TRBJ2-1	CASKGSSYNEQFF	TGTGCCAGCAAGGGCAGCTCCTACAATGAGCAGTTCTTC
TRBV6-6	TRBD2	NA	TRBJ2-1	CASRDSGGSYNEQFF	TGTGCCAGCAGGGATTCGGGGGGCTCCTACAATGAGCAGTTCTTC
TRBV7-9	NA	NA	TRBJ2-7	CASSVTGVTYEQYF	TGTGCCAGCAGCGTAACGGGAGTTACCTACGAGCAGTACTTC
TRBV10-1	NA	NA	TRBJ2-5	CASSGQGGEQYF	TGCGCCAGCAGTGGCCAGGGAGGTGAGCAGTACTTC
TRBV13	NA	once	TRBJ1-2	CASSLGPQYGYTF	TGTGCCAGCAGCTTAGGCCCCCAGTATGGCTACACCTTC
TRBV7-2	NA	few	TRBJ2-7	CASSPGTRREQYF	TGTGCCAGCAGCCCCGGGACTCGTCGGGAGCAGTACTTC
TRBV14	NA	NA	TRBJ1-1	CASSQHLNTEAFF	TGTGCCAGCAGCCAACACTTGAACACTGAAGCTTTCTTT
TRBV7-8	TRBD2	NA	TRBJ2-1	CASSLTGGAGGSYNEQFF	TGTGCCAGCAGCTTGACCGGCGGGGCGGGAGGGTCGTACAATGAGCAGTTCTTC
TRBV4-2	NA	NA	TRBJ2-7	CASSQVGGYEQYF	TGTGCCAGCAGCCAAGTGGGCGGATACGAGCAGTACTTC
TRBV27	NA	NA	TRBJ2-5	CASSLLGGQETQYF	TGTGCCAGCAGTTTACTAGGGGGCCAAGAGACCCAGTACTTC
TRBV7-8	NA	few	TRBJ1-1	CASSSGEGNTEAFF	TGTGCCAGCAGCTCAGGGGAGGGGAACACTGAAGCTTTCTTT
TRBV5-1	TRBD1	NA	TRBJ2-1	CASSLGDRYNEQFF	TGCGCCAGCAGCTTGGGGGACAGATACAATGAGCAGTTCTTC
TRBV6-5	NA	NA	TRBJ2-4	CASSSLAKNIQYF	TGTGCCAGCAGTTCCCTAGCCAAAAACATTCAGTACTTC
TRBV4-1	TRBD2	NA	TRBJ2-3	CASSQIGQPGLAGAGDTQYF	TGCGCCAGCAGCCAGATCGGACAGCCGGGACTAGCGGGAGCAGGAGATACGCAGTATTTT
TRBV6-1	NA	NA	TRBJ2-1	CASSRETLYEQFF	TGTGCCAGCAGTCGGGAGACTCTCTATGAGCAGTTCTTC
TRBV9	NA	NA	TRBJ2-2	CASTSPGVANTGELFF	TGTGCCAGCACCTCTCCGGGGGTCGCGAACACCGGGGAGCTGTTTTTT
TRBV7-2	NA	NA	TRBJ1-3	CASSLAQAASGNTIYF	TGTGCCAGCAGCTTAGCGCAGGCGGCCTCTGGAAACACCATATATTTT
TRBV2	TRBD1	NA	TRBJ2-7	CASSRQGSPYEQYF	TGTGCCAGCAGTAGACAGGGCTCCCCCTACGAGCAGTACTTC
TRBV6-1	NA	NA	TRBJ1-5	CASSEVYSVNQPQHF	TGTGCCAGCAGTGAAGTATACAGCGTGAATCAGCCCCAGCATTTT
TRBV4-2	TRBD2	NA	TRBJ2-1	CASSQEGREGYNEQFF	TGTGCCAGCAGCCAAGAGGGGCGGGAGGGTTACAATGAGCAGTTCTTC
TRBV15	TRBD1	NA	TRBJ1-5	CATSRVHSPGQVVQPQHF	TGTGCCACCAGCAGAGTCCACTCCCCGGGACAGGTCGTTCAGCCCCAGCATTTT
TRBV7-2	NA	NA	TRBJ1-3	CASSSGNTIYF	TGTGCCAGCAGCTCTGGAAACACCATATATTTT
TRBV28	TRBD1	NA	TRBJ1-4	CASSLQGQGIRLFF	TGTGCCAGCAGTTTACAGGGACAGGGCATTAGACTGTTTTTT
TRBV2	NA	NA	TRBJ2-5	CASSRDNKETQYF	TGTGCCAGCAGCCGGGACAATAAAGAGACCCAGTACTTC
TRBV6-1	TRBD2	NA	TRBJ2-3	CASSASGSGDTQYF	TGTGCCAGCAGCGCTAGCGGGAGTGGCGATACGCAGTATTTT
TRBV7-2	TRBD2	NA	TRBJ2-7	CASSPEGTSASYEQYF	TGTGCCAGCAGCCCGGAGGGGACTAGCGCCTCCTACGAGCAGTACTTC
TRBV30	NA	NA	TRBJ1-2	CAWSRGPFYGYTF	TGTGCCTGGAGCCGGGGACCGTTCTATGGCTACACCTTC
TRBV11-2	NA	NA	TRBJ2-7	CASSFLLADSYEQYF	TGTGCCAGCAGCTTTCTTTTGGCCGACTCCTACGAGCAGTACTTC
TRBV5-1	TRBD2	NA	TRBJ2-7	CASYRTSGGSTAYEQYF	TGCGCCAGCTACCGGACTAGCGGGGGGTCGACTGCCTACGAGCAGTACTTC
TRBV11-2	TRBD1	NA	TRBJ1-1	CASSSLRMTGKGTEAFF	TGTGCCAGCAGCTCCCTCCGCATGACAGGGAAAGGCACTGAAGCTTTCTTT
TRBV19	TRBD1	NA	TRBJ1-2	CASRETGGQNYGYTF	TGTGCCAGTAGGGAGACGGGGGGACAGAACTATGGCTACACCTTC
TRBV7-5	NA	once	TRBJ2-4	CARSLGDPRTAKNIQYF	TGTGCCAGAAGCTTAGGGGATCCAAGGACGGCCAAAAACATTCAGTACTTC
TRBV6-4	NA	NA	TRBJ1-2	CASSPQGGFVNYGYTF	TGTGCCAGCAGTCCCCAAGGGGGATTCGTAAACTATGGCTACACCTTC
TRBV5-6	TRBD2	NA	TRBJ2-1	CASTTNLAGSYNEQFF	TGTGCCAGCACCACGAACCTAGCGGGCTCCTACAATGAGCAGTTCTTC
TRBV4-1	NA	NA	TRBJ2-1	CASSPLKFDSGSYNEQFF	TGCGCCAGCAGCCCTTTGAAGTTTGATAGCGGCTCCTACAATGAGCAGTTCTTC
TRBV7-2	NA	NA	TRBJ2-7	CASSRTGSSYEQYF	TGTGCCAGCAGCCGGACCGGGTCCTCCTACGAGCAGTACTTC
TRBV14	NA	NA	TRBJ1-2	CASSQDVRGGNYGYTF	TGTGCCAGCAGCCAAGATGTACGGGGTGGCAACTATGGCTACACCTTC
TRBV30	NA	NA	TRBJ1-2	CAWAPGAFYGYTF	TGTGCCTGGGCCCCGGGAGCATTCTATGGCTACACCTTC